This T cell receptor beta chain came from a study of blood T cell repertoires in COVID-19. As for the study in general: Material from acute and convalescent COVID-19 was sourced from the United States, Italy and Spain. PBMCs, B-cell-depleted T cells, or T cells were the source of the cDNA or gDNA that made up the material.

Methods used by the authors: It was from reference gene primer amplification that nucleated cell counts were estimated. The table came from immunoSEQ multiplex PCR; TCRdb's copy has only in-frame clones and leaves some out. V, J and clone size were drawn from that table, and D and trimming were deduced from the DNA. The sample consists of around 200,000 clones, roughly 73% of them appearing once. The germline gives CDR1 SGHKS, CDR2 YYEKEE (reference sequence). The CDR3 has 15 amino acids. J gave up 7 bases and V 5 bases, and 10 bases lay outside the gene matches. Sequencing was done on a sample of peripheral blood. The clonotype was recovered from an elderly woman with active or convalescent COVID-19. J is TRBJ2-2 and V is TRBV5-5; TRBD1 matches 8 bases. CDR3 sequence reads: CASRPDRAVIGELFF. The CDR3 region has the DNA TGTGCCAGCAGACCGGACAGGGCGGTAATCGGGGAGCTGTTTTTT. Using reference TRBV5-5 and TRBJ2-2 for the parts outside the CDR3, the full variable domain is DAGVTQSPTHLIKTRGQQVTLRCSPISGHKSVSWYQQVLGQGPQFIFQYYEKEERGRGNFPDRFSARQFPNYSSELNVNALLLGDSALYLCASRPDRAVIGELFFGEGSRLTVL.